The T cell receptor (beta chain) under discussion was sequenced for a study of T cell responses to AZD1222 COVID-19 vaccine. The germline gives CDR1 SGHDN, CDR2 FVKESK. The CDR3 is made up of 12 amino acids. The V end was cut by 3 bases, the J end by 2 bases, with 4 bases between. Produced via immunoSEQ multiplex PCR; TCRdb's table is partial and in-frame only. The data contain about 93,000 clones, 80% to 90% of them singletons. The chain is built from TRBV14 and TRBJ1-2, with no clear D. This TCR was sampled from an adult in good health. The source was peripheral blood, collected on day 0 of AZD1222 vaccination. The CDR3 sequence: CASSQGNYGYTF. The CDR3 nucleotides read TGTGCCAGCAGCCAGGGGAACTATGGCTACACCTTC.